The TCR beta chain under discussion was sequenced for a study of OX40 agonist ivuxolimab in advanced cancers. Study-level findings and limits: The study found that CD8+ T cells averaged more expanded clones than CD4+.

Notes on this clone: Its target is unknown.

Libraries were prepared by immunoSEQ multiplex PCR; TCRdb keeps only in-frame clonotypes and omits some of them. The table shows fewer than 40,000 clones, with around 80% occurring only once. The CDR3 loop spans 11 amino acids. CDR1 is GTSNPN, CDR2 SVGIG, per germline (reference sequence). V gave up 2 bases and J gave up 10 bases, with 9 bases separating them. The chain recombines TRBV30 with TRBJ2-1; D might be TRBD2 (6 bases). The TCR originated in an adult with an advanced solid tumor such as melanoma, head and neck, liver or kidney cancer. Source: CD4+ or CD8+ T cells sorted from blood, taken in a trial of the OX40 agonist ivuxolimab. For the CDR3, the DNA is TGTGCCTGGAGTTATGGAGGGGAGCAGTTCTTC. This encodes CAWSYGGEQFF.